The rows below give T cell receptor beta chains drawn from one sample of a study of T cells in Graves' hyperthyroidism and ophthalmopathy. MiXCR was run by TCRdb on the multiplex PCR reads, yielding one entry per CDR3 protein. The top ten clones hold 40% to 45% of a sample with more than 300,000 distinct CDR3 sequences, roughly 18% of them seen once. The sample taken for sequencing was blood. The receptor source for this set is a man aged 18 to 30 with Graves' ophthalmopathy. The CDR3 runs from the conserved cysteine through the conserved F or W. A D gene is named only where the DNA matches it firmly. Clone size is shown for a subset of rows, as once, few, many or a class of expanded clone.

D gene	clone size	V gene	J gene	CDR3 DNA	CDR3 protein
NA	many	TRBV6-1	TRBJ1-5	TGTGCCAGCACTTCGGGTGTCGCCGGGGAGGACAATCAGCCCCAGCATTTT	CASTSGVAGEDNQPQHF
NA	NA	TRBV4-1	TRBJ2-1	TGCGCCAGCAGCCAGGCATACAATCCTGACAATGAGCAGTTCTTC	CASSQAYNPDNEQFF
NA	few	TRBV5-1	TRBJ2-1	TGCGCCAGCAGCCCGGGTCCTCCTAACAATGAGCAGTTCTTC	CASSPGPPNNEQFF
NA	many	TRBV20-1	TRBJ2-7	TGCAGTGCTAGTAGTTTGGCCAGGGGAGCCTACGAGCAGTACTTC	CSASSLARGAYEQYF
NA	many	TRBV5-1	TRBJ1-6	TGCGCCAGCAGCGGCGGGTATGAGTCACCCCTCCACTTT	CASSGGYESPLHF
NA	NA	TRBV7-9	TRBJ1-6	TGTGCCAGCAGCCCGAGGTTCTATAATTCACCCCTCCACTTT	CASSPRFYNSPLHF
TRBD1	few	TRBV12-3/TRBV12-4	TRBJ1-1	TGTGCCAGCAGACCAGGACAGGCGAACACTGAAGCTTTCTTT	CASRPGQANTEAFF
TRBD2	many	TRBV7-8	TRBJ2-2	TGTGCCAGCAGCTCCGGACTAGCCCTGAACACCGGGGAGCTGTTTTTT	CASSSGLALNTGELFF
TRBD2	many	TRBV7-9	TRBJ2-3	TGTGCCAGCAGCTTACGTTCGGACAGCGGGGGGTACACAGATACGCAGTATTTT	CASSLRSDSGGYTDTQYF
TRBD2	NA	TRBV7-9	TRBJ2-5	TGTGCCAGCAGTCGGGACTCTAGCGGGGGGACACAAGAGACCCAGTACTTC	CASSRDSSGGTQETQYF
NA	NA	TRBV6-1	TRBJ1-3	TGTGCCAGCAGGCTAACGAGCTCTGGAAACACCATATATTTT	CASRLTSSGNTIYF
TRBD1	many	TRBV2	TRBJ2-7	TGTGCCAGCAGTGACCCGAGACAGGGGGTCGGAAACGAGCAGTACTTC	CASSDPRQGVGNEQYF
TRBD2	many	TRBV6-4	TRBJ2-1	TGTGCCAGCAGTGACTCTAGCGGGGGGGCCAATGAGCAGTTCTTC	CASSDSSGGANEQFF
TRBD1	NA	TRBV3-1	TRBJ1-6	TGTGCCAGCAGCCAAGATTCCCCAACCGGGACAGGTAGCTCACCCCTCCACTTT	CASSQDSPTGTGSSPLHF
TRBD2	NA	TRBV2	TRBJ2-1	TGTGCCAGCAGTGAAGTGACAGCTCCGGGACTAGTGCATGAGCAGTTCTTC	CASSEVTAPGLVHEQFF
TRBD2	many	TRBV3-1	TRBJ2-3	TGTGCCAGCAGCCAAGGGTCCTTGGCGGGGGTGAACACAGATACGCAGTATTTT	CASSQGSLAGVNTDTQYF
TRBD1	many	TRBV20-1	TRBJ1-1	TGCAGTGCCCCCTTGCCGGGACAGCTTAACACTGAAGCTTTCTTT	CSAPLPGQLNTEAFF
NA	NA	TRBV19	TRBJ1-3	TGTGCCAGTAGTATAAAGACAGCGGCCGGAAACACCATATATTTT	CASSIKTAAGNTIYF
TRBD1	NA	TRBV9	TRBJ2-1	TGTGCCAGCAGTGCAACCGGGACAGTCCCCTACAATGAGCAGTTCTTC	CASSATGTVPYNEQFF
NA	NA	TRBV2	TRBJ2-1	TGTGCCAGCAAGGGCTGTCTCAATGAGCAGTTCTTC	CASKGCLNEQFF
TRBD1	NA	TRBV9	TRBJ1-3	TGTGCCAGCAGCAAACAGGGGGCGGGCTCTGGAAACACCATATATTTT	CASSKQGAGSGNTIYF
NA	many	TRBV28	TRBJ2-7	TGTGCCAGCAGTATATCGAGGGGCGAGCAGTACTTC	CASSISRGEQYF
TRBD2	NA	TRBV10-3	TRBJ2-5	TGTGCCATCGGGGGGGGCCAAGAGACCCAGTACTTC	CAIGGGQETQYF
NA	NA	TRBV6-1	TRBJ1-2	TGTGCCAGCAGTCACACGTTGGAGGGCCACTATGGCTACACCTTC	CASSHTLEGHYGYTF
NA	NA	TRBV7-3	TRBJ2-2	TGTGCCAGCAGCCCAAGTACCCCCGGGGAGCTGTTTTTT	CASSPSTPGELFF
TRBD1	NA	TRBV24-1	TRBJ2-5	TGTGCCACCAGTGATTCCGGGACAGGGGGCGGCGGGACCCAGTACTTC	CATSDSGTGGGGTQYF
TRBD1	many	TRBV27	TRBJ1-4	TGTGCCAGCAGTTTCAGGGGGGCTAATGAAAAACTGTTTTTT	CASSFRGANEKLFF
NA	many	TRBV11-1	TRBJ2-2	TGTGCCAGCAGCTTAGCCCCGAACACCGGGGAGCTGTTTTTT	CASSLAPNTGELFF
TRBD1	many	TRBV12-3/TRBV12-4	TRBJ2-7	TGTGCCAGCAGTTCCAGGACAGGGCCCTACGAGCAGTACTTC	CASSSRTGPYEQYF
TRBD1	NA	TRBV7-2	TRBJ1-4	TGTGCCAGCAGCTTAGCCTTCCGGACAGGGGGCAATGAAAAACTGTTTTTT	CASSLAFRTGGNEKLFF
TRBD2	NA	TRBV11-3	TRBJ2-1	TGTGCCAGCAGTCGTAGCGGGGGCGCAATCTCCTACAATGAGCAGTTCTTC	CASSRSGGAISYNEQFF
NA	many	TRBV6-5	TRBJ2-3	TGTGCCAGCAGTTACGGGTCAGCAAGGGATACGCAGTATTTT	CASSYGSARDTQYF
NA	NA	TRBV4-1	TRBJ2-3	TGCGCCAGCAGCCAAGTTAGGGAGCGGAGCACAGATACGCAGTATTTT	CASSQVRERSTDTQYF
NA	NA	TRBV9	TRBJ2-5	TGTGCCAGCAGCGTAGCTGTGGGACCTCAAGAGACCCAGTACTTC	CASSVAVGPQETQYF
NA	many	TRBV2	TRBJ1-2	TGTGCCATCCAGACCGCAAACTATGGCTACACCTTC	CAIQTANYGYTF